Listed below are T cell receptor beta chains from one sample, sequenced in a study of blood T cell repertoires in COVID-19. TCRdb's table, derived via immunoSEQ multiplex PCR, lists solely in-frame clones and lacks some. The sample includes roughly 25,000 clones, approximately 90% of them seen just once. Material for sequencing was peripheral blood. These receptor sequences come from a human donor in a cohort sampled during active COVID-19. Each CDR3 is given with its conserved first and last residue. A D gene is named only where the DNA matches it firmly. The listing skips clone size in some rows; elsewhere it reads once, few, many or a size class.

clone_size	v_call	d_call	j_call	cdr3_aa	cdr3_nt
NA	TRBV29-1	NA	TRBJ2-2	CSVRTQNTGELFF	TGCAGCGTGAGGACTCAAAACACCGGGGAGCTGTTTTTT
NA	TRBV29-1	NA	TRBJ2-3	CSWGRSGGADTQYF	TGCAGCTGGGGGAGGTCAGGCGGGGCAGATACGCAGTATTTT
NA	TRBV4-1	NA	TRBJ2-2	CASSQASRDTGELFF	TGCGCCAGCAGCCAAGCGTCGCGAGACACCGGGGAGCTGTTTTTT
NA	TRBV19	NA	TRBJ1-1	CATSDRRDTEAFF	TGTGCCACATCTGATCGGAGGGACACTGAAGCTTTCTTT
NA	TRBV5-4	NA	TRBJ1-4	CASSTGLSRANEKLFF	TGTGCCAGCAGCACCGGACTGTCAAGGGCTAATGAAAAACTGTTTTTT
NA	TRBV5-1	TRBD1	TRBJ1-4	CASSGPGQGREKLFF	TGCGCCAGCAGCGGTCCGGGACAGGGGCGTGAAAAACTGTTTTTT
NA	TRBV10-1	TRBD1	TRBJ2-5	CASSEGTGVRETQYF	TGCGCCAGCAGTGAGGGGACAGGGGTTCGGGAGACCCAGTACTTC
NA	TRBV10-3	TRBD1	TRBJ2-3	CAISGDRSTDTQYF	TGTGCCATCAGTGGGGACAGGTCCACAGATACGCAGTATTTT
NA	TRBV2	TRBD2	TRBJ2-4	CAIILAGGFPKLAKNIQYF	TGTGCCATCATACTAGCGGGGGGATTCCCCAAACTAGCCAAAAACATTCAGTACTTC
NA	TRBV5-1	NA	TRBJ1-2	CASSGGQGQSTGYTF	TGCGCCAGCAGTGGTGGGCAGGGTCAATCAACTGGCTACACCTTC
NA	TRBV10-3	NA	TRBJ2-1	CAISEEFERDEQFF	TGTGCCATCAGTGAGGAGTTTGAGCGCGATGAGCAGTTCTTC
NA	TRBV5-1	TRBD1	TRBJ2-3	CASSGGWGQHTDTQYF	TGCGCCAGCAGCGGGGGCTGGGGACAGCACACAGATACGCAGTATTTT
once	TRBV10-2	TRBD1	TRBJ1-4	CASGRRTGGPSATNEKLFF	TGCGCCAGCGGAAGAAGGACAGGGGGCCCATCAGCAACTAATGAAAAACTGTTTTTT
NA	TRBV19	NA	TRBJ1-2	CATRPQDNYGYTF	TGTGCCACCCGGCCCCAGGATAACTATGGCTACACCTTC
NA	TRBV19	NA	TRBJ1-6	CASSIDGGAVSPLHF	TGTGCCAGTAGTATAGATGGGGGGGCTGTATCACCCCTCCACTTT